The sequence of this TCR beta chain was determined in a study of T cells after yellow fever vaccination. The table lists this clonotype with a few counts. They built TCR cDNA with 5'RACE template switching, a step that put in a universal primer site and UMIs. TCRdb re-derived calls from the 5' RACE reads in MiXCR, one entry per CDR3 protein. The table shows just under 600,000 distinct CDR3 sequences, with 13% occurring only once. This CDR3 spans 12 amino acids. Between the trimmed V and J ends, which lost 5 bases and 4 bases, there was a span of 7 bases. This specimen consisted of PBMCs, obtained on the day of the yellow fever booster vaccination. V and J are TRBV12-3 or TRBV12-4 and TRBJ2-3; D call uncertain. The sequence was obtained from a man aged 30 to 39 who received the YFV17D yellow fever vaccine. The CDR3 region is CASSATPDTQYF. CDR3 bases: TGTGCCAGCAGTGCTACTCCAGATACGCAGTATTTT.